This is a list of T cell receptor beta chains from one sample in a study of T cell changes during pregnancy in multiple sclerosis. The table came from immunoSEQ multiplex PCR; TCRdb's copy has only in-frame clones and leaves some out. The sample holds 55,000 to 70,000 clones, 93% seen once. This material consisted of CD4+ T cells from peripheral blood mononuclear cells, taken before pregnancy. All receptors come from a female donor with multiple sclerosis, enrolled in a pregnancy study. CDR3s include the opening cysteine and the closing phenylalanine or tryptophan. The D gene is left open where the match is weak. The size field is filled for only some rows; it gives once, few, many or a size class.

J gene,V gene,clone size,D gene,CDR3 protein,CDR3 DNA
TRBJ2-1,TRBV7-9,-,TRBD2,CASSLSGKQFF,TGTGCCAGCAGCTTAAGCGGGAAGCAGTTCTTC
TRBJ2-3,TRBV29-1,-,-,CSVLSVTQYF,TGCAGCGTTCTTTCGGTTACGCAGTATTTT
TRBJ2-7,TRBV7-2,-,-,CASSLSSYEQYF,TGTGCCAGCAGCCTTAGCTCCTACGAGCAGTACTTC
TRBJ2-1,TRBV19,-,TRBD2,CASSYGGTYNEQFF,TGTGCCAGTAGTTACGGGGGGACCTACAATGAGCAGTTCTTC
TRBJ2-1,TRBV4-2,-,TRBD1,CASSQQQGASYNEQFF,TGTGCCAGCAGCCAACAACAGGGGGCTTCCTACAATGAGCAGTTCTTC
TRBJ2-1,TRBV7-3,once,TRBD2,CASSPTLAGRYNEQFF,TGTGCCAGCAGCCCGACTCTAGCGGGACGCTACAATGAGCAGTTCTTC
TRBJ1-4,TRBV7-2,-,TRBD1,CASSLDGTGGEKLFF,TGTGCCAGCAGCTTAGATGGGACAGGGGGCGAAAAACTGTTTTTT
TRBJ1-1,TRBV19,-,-,CASSIQSEAFF,TGTGCCAGTAGTATTCAGTCAGAAGCTTTCTTT
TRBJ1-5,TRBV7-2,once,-,CASSRGSGRGGQPQHF,TGTGCCAGCAGCCGCGGGTCTGGTCGCGGAGGACAGCCCCAGCATTTT
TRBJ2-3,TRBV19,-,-,CASSIRQGRSTDTQYF,TGTGCCAGTAGTATAAGGCAGGGAAGGAGCACAGATACGCAGTATTTT